This T cell receptor beta chain was retrieved from a study of CD8 T cells in ankylosing spondylitis. Points from the study as a whole: Both synovial fluid and blood in reactive arthritis had previously been reported to carry some motif variants. Disease-linked clones bore a CD8+ phenotype, appearing relatively rarely in peripheral blood.

TCRdb analysed the 5' RACE reads with MiXCR anew, one entry per CDR3 protein. The repertoire holds 200,000 or so distinct CDR3 sequences, with 10% to 15% as singletons. This clonotype was recorded many times. Its matching antigen is unknown. CDR3 length equals 16 residues. Germline loops: CDR1 MDHEN, CDR2 SYDVKM. V shed 2 bases and J 3 bases; nucleotides not matched to a gene: 3. Sequenced sample: blood, either unsorted or a sorted T cell fraction (not recorded which). V is TRBV28 and J is TRBJ2-4; 11 bases match TRBD2. The origin of this receptor is a female donor with ankylosing spondylitis or in good health (not recorded which). This chain's CDR3 is CASSLAGTSGKNIQYF. The CDR3 nucleotides read TGTGCCAGCAGTTTAGCGGGGACTAGCGGCAAAAACATTCAGTACTTC.